The next 16 T cell receptor beta chains were all read from a single sample in a study of T cell responses to AZD1222 COVID-19 vaccine. Clones were sequenced by immunoSEQ multiplex PCR, and TCRdb holds only the in-frame ones, with some missing. The sample carries tens of thousands of clones, around nine tenths recorded once. The sample was peripheral blood, taken 28 days after the second AZD1222 dose. Receptors were obtained from an adult who received the AZD1222 COVID-19 vaccine.

The chain has TRBV4-2 and TRBJ1-2, with D perhaps TRBD1 (6 bases). Between the trimmed V and J ends, which lost 4 bases and 4 bases, there was a span of 13 bases. This CDR3 contains 14 residues. Germline loops: CDR1 LGHNA, CDR2 YNFKEQ. The CDR3 DNA sequence: TGTGCCAGCAGCCCTCGGACAGAATTCTATGGCTACACCTTC. It specifies CASSPRTEFYGYTF.

The chain couples TRBV7-6 to TRBJ1-1; TRBD1 agrees at 7 bases. The ends lost 2 bases at V and 4 bases at J; junction bases unmatched: 7. Germline values: CDR1 SGHVS, CDR2 FNYEAQ. CDR3 length: 15 residues. In DNA, the CDR3 is TGTGCCAGCAGCTTATTCTCGACAGGGAGCACTGAAGCTTTCTTT. The encoded protein is CASSLFSTGSTEAFF.

The gene calls are TRBV11-3 and TRBJ2-3, with 7 bases identical to TRBD2. Germline-derived CDR1 and CDR2 are SGHNT and YENEEA. V was pared by 6 bases and J by 3 bases, with 3 bases of the junction left unmatched. This CDR3 has 13 amino acids. CDR3 sequence: CASSTGGTDTQYF. CDR3 DNA: TGTGCCAGCAGTACCGGGGGGACAGATACGCAGTATTTT.

The rearrangement links TRBV30 to TRBJ1-2; no definite D call. CDR1 and CDR2 from the germline V gene are GTSNPN and SVGIG (reference sequence). Trimming removed 5 bases at V and 8 bases at J, with 12 bases between. The CDR3 spans 11 residues. CDR3 DNA sequence: TGTGCCTGGGCCCAAGGGCGAGGCTACACCTTC. As protein: CAWAQGRGYTF.

By share, this clone counts as medium-sized. This chain uses TRBV5-6 with TRBJ2-1; weak D call: TRBD2 (7 bases). Between the trimmed V and J ends, which lost 4 bases and 4 bases, there was a span of 18 bases. This CDR3 has 16 residues. Germline V CDR1 and CDR2: SGHDT, YYEEEE. CDR3 sequence reads: CASSPWAGATYNEQFF. As DNA, the CDR3 is TGTGCCAGCAGCCCCTGGGCGGGGGCCACTTACAATGAGCAGTTCTTC.

This chain links TRBV27 with TRBJ2-7; D is perhaps TRBD1 (6 bases). The CDR3 spans 13 residues. The V and J ends lost 5 bases and 1 base respectively, with 9 bases between them. Germline values: CDR1 MNHEY, CDR2 SMNVEV (reference sequence). The CDR3 protein is CASSLTGSYEQYF. CDR3 bases: TGTGCCAGCAGTCTGACAGGTTCCTACGAGCAGTACTTC.

The chain uses TRBV2 and TRBJ1-4, with 9 bases that match TRBD1. V was clipped by 7 bases and J by 10 bases; unmatched bases: 10. Germline V gives CDR1 SNHLY, CDR2 FYNNEI. CDR3 length: 14 residues. CDR3: CASTRGQGGGKLFF. The DNA for the CDR3 is TGTGCCAGCACCCGGGGACAGGGTGGGGGAAAACTGTTTTTT.

The rearrangement uses TRBV6-2 or TRBV6-3 and TRBJ2-3; 9 nucleotides line up with TRBD2. Germline assignment: CDR1 MNHEY and CDR2 SVGEGT. The trim removed 5 bases at V and 6 bases at J, leaving 12 bases unmatched. The CDR3 contains 16 residues. CDR3 protein: CASSGVAGEPLDTQYF. In nucleotides, the CDR3 is TGTGCCAGCAGTGGGGTAGCGGGGGAGCCCCTCGATACGCAGTATTTT.

The chain carries TRBV19 and TRBJ1-4, with 8 bases lining up with TRBD1. V dropped 1 base and J dropped 10; count of bases not matched to a gene: 11. CDR1 LNHDA and CDR2 SQIVND come from the germline V gene (reference sequence). This CDR3 region has 16 residues. CDR3 bases: TGTGCCAGTAGTATAGCAGCTCGACAGGGGAACTCAAAACTGTTTTTT. Translation gives CASSIAARQGNSKLFF.

The chain combines TRBV5-4 with TRBJ1-2, with D perhaps TRBD1 (6 bases). The CDR3 has 15 amino acids. V lost 5 bases to trimming and J lost 8 bases, with 22 bases between them. Germline V CDR1 and CDR2: SGHNT, YYREEE (reference sequence). DNA of the CDR3: TGTGCCAGCAGTTCAAATGCACAGGGAGGCGAGGGCTACACCTTC. Translated: CASSSNAQGGEGYTF.

In its sample, this clone was seen a few times. This CDR3 is also generated by other DNA sequences in the sample. The gene calls are TRBV7-3 and TRBJ1-1; D perhaps matches TRBD1 (6 bases). CDR1 and CDR2 (germline): SGHTA, FQGTGA. The V gene lost 4 bases and the J gene lost 8 bases, with 17 bases spanning the gap. The CDR3 has 14 amino acids. This chain's CDR3 is CASSSSRDTKEAFF. As DNA, the CDR3 is TGTGCCAGCAGCTCCTCCCGGGACACGAAGGAAGCTTTCTTT.

CDR3 nucleotides: TGTGCCAGCAGCTTATGGCCTAGCGGACCCTACGAGCAGTACTTC. Protein sequence: CASSLWPSGPYEQYF. The J gene is TRBJ2-7, the V gene TRBV7-2, with 7 bases lining up with TRBD2. Looked up from germline, CDR1 is SGHTA and CDR2 is FQGNSA. Trimming at V came to 2 bases and at J to 2 bases, leaving 6 bases not matched to a gene. This CDR3 contains 15 residues.

The chain recombines TRBV5-1 with TRBJ1-5; D remains ambiguous. Trimming stripped 0 bases from V and 7 bases from J, with 14 bases between. Looked up from germline, CDR1 is SGHRS and CDR2 is YFSETQ. The CDR3 totals 15 residues. This CDR3 is CASSLAPGGRQPQHF. Here the CDR3 DNA reads TGCGCCAGCAGCTTGGCCCCCGGAGGGAGGCAGCCCCAGCATTTT.

The chain uses TRBV9 and TRBJ1-3; D unresolved. Per germline, CDR1 SGDLS and CDR2 YYNGEE. The CDR3 runs to 14 residues. V was cut by 0 bases and J by 4 bases, with 8 bases left in between. The CDR3 loop is CASSVAPEGNTIYF. The CDR3 coding sequence is TGTGCCAGCAGCGTAGCTCCGGAGGGAAACACCATATATTTT.

The chain carries TRBV28 and TRBJ1-5; D is unresolved. The germline gives CDR1 MDHEN, CDR2 SYDVKM. Trimming pared 6 bases from V and 5 bases from J, leaving 17 bases between. The CDR3 runs to 15 residues. DNA of the CDR3: TGTGCCAGCAGCCCGCTTATACGAGGCCATCAGCCCCAGCATTTT. Its translation is CASSPLIRGHQPQHF.

The genes are TRBV30 and TRBJ1-3, with unresolved D. The CDR3 length is 14 residues. Germline V gene lookup returns CDR1 GTSNPN and CDR2 SVGIG (reference sequence). Trimming removed 2 bases at V and 1 base at J, with 9 bases between. CDR3 DNA: TGTGCCTGGAGTCCGAGAGGATCTGGAAACACCATATATTTT. It translates to CAWSPRGSGNTIYF.